This entry describes one T cell receptor beta chain. Antigen specificity is unknown. The data stem from a study of graft-versus-host responses after intestinal transplantation. Study-level information: Recipients obtained multivisceral, liver-intestinal, or isolated intestinal transplants. After anti-thymocyte globulin induction, recipients took tacrolimus and steroids for three to four years. Overall study findings and caveats: Maximum circulating GvH clone levels tracked with early post-transplant HvG decreases.

Germline CDR1 reads SNHLY; CDR2 reads FYNNEI. V gave up 6 bases and J gave up 10 bases, with 16 bases separating them. The CDR3 spans 14 residues. Generated by immunoSEQ multiplex PCR, the TCRdb table keeps only in-frame clones and is missing some. The sample has over 55,000 clones; approximately 84% are singletons. The gene calls are TRBV2 and TRBJ1-6, with D perhaps TRBD1 (5 bases). Sequenced material: unstimulated CD4+ T cells sorted from spleen or lymph node cells, taken before transplant. The TCR comes from a human donor who was the organ donor for an intestinal transplant. In DNA, the CDR3 is TGTGCCAGCAGGATGCGGCAGGGTGGCTCACCCCTCCACTTT. It codes for CASRMRQGGSPLHF.